Sequencing of this T cell receptor (beta chain) was carried out in a study of T-cell memory formation after mild COVID-19. The J segment lost 2 bases and the V segment lost 6 bases, leaving 8 bases of the junction unmatched. The length of the CDR3 is 15 residues. The germline gives CDR1 MDHEN, CDR2 SYDVKM. MiXCR was run by TCRdb on the 5' RACE reads, yielding one entry per CDR3 protein. The data hold about 560,000 distinct CDR3 sequences, with roughly 22% observed a single time. The specimen sequenced was PBMCs or a T cell subset sorted from them (not recorded which). This receptor was obtained from an adult woman who had mild COVID-19 (a few samples of this study predate the infection). Cell type and time point are not known. The V and J genes are TRBV28 and TRBJ2-7, with TRBD2 matching over 9 bases. The CDR3: CASRPPGLATYEQYF. The DNA of the CDR3 is TGTGCCAGCAGGCCTCCGGGACTAGCCACCTACGAGCAGTACTTC.